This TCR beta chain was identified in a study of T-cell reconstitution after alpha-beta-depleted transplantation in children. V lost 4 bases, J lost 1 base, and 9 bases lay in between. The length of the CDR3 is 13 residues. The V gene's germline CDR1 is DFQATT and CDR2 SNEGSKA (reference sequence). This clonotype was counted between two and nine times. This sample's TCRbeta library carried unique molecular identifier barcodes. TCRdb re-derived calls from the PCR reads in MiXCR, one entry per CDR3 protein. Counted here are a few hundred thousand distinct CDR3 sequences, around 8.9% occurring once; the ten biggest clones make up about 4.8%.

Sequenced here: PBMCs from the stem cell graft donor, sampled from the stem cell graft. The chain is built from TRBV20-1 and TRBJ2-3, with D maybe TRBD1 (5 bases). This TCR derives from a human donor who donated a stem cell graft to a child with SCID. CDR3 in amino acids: CSANVGGTDTQYF. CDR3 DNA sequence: TGCAGTGCTAACGTAGGGGGCACAGATACGCAGTATTTT.